This TCR beta chain is drawn from a study of cytomegalovirus exposure and HLA in healthy donors (dated 2017 in TCRdb). About the full investigation: In an earlier analysis of under 750 of the donors, 276 Gb of sequence data and 90 million to 130 million unique TCR beta sequences from approximately 180 million T cells were reported. The number of donors typed differed by locus, with roughly 629-640 for A, B, C, DRB1 and DQB1, around 520 for DQA1, nearly 610 for DPA1, and around 460 for DPB1. Among the approximately 420 genotyped donors, 81% belonged to the genetic ancestry cluster associated with self-reported Caucasian donors. To decide whether each TCR beta V gene segment behaved as functional or pseudogenic, an earlier analysis of fewer than 750 of the donors relied on high-throughput TCR beta sequencing. Class I and class II HLA loci were covered by the typing at four-digit resolution. All discovery cohort repertoires had been generated on a single sequencing platform. A later analysis re-analyzed previously published TCR beta repertoires from 550 to 700 donors and added high-resolution HLA genotyping to study TCR occurrence patterns. An early release that covered roughly 600 HLA-typed donors contained approximately 320 gigabases of sequencing data and tens of millions of unique TCR sequences. Besides the first cohort of about 730 subjects, a separate validation cohort made up of 120 different subjects was used. A few DR-DQ haplotypes were treated as single units for association and clustering because of strong linkage in the cohort. Donor age, sex, ethnicity and CMV serostatus were compiled alongside the repertoire data. Rather than using new phenotypic data, the later analysis identified candidate immune exposures from TCR beta sequences and from how often those sequences occurred across donors. A later genetic analysis used genome-wide SNP genotypes for about 55% of the 666 donors, treating that subset as a discovery cohort. The T cell repertoires of under 700 subjects were profiled by immunosequencing and related to cytomegalovirus serostatus. To predict cytomegalovirus infection status, the study brought together high-throughput TCR immunosequencing, statistical association of individual TCRs with disease status, and machine learning. The aim of the study was to test whether cataloging public T cell receptors could identify signatures of past pathogen exposure. On average, about 240,000 unique TCR beta nucleotide sequences were sequenced per donor among 350 to 400 genotyped donors of the cohort, with roughly 19% of those sequences being non-productive. Results the study describes overall, beyond this receptor: In vitro tests confirmed that a few of the cytomegalovirus-associated TCR beta chains recognize cytomegalovirus antigens. A later genetic analysis reported fewer N-insertions in productive TCRs among donors in an Asian-associated ancestry cluster than the roughly 700-donor mean. The presence/absence analyses assumed that sequencing depth was roughly uniform across donors, and that assumption may not be true. The authors suggested that the approach could potentially be generalized to other disease states and immunological phenotypes. Only TCR beta chains were sequenced in this cohort, and the absence of alpha or paired-chain data limited detectable features. In a later analysis, the rate of TCR association differed among HLA loci, with DRB1 alleles having the most associated TCRs and HLA-C alleles having the fewest. Most TCR sequences were seen in very few donors, while some public TCRs were found in many individuals. In a later analysis, HLA-associated TCR beta chains were found to be more clonally expanded and to have lower generation probabilities than equally common non-associated chains. According to a later analysis, parvovirus B19, influenza, CMV and Epstein-Barr virus appeared linked to several top co-occurrence clusters. A total of 150 to 200 TCR beta chains were listed by the study as associated with cytomegalovirus. A cluster of highly shared sequence variants was judged likely to represent a technical artifact of the sequencing pipeline. The 87-base-pair reads could not distinguish some IMGT-functional V segments, including TRBV6-2 and TRBV6-3, so those segments were excluded. An earlier analysis of around 600 of the donors showed that most TCR beta V segments appeared in productive rearrangements either about 87% or about 30% of the time, which broadly matched IMGT annotations. Because HLA typing was unavailable for some donors at each locus, only the typed subset was used in association tests. The classifier was reported to diagnose cytomegalovirus status with high specificity and sensitivity in both the original cohort and the validation cohort. Because counts were too low, 15 to 20 rarely observed V segments, including chromosome 9 orphons, were left out of the earlier analysis of about 620 of the donors. At a false discovery rate of 0.05, a later analysis linked roughly 17,000 TCR beta sequences to specific HLA alleles. According to a later analysis, most CMV-associated TCR beta chains appeared to be HLA-restricted, and the HLA associations seemed to be driven largely by CMV exposure. A further reported finding was that TCR beta sequences accurately predicted the HLA-A and HLA-B alleles for most subjects in the first cohort. When HLA alleles, especially DR and DQ, strongly co-occurred, attributing TCR associations to individual alleles was difficult. CMV serostatus was the only immune exposure information available for the cohort. Correlated functional status among segregating V segments might reflect linkage disequilibrium, but an unknown experimental factor could not be ruled out. V-gene and J-gene trimming of TCR beta chains was associated with a missense DCLRE1C variant in a later genetic analysis, and the association was replicated in an independent cohort.

The CDR3 holds 16 amino acids from the cysteine to the phenylalanine. Of the read, only the CDR3 DNA is kept; its 48 bases are in frame from base 1. According to the germline V gene, CDR1 reads SGHRS and CDR2 reads YFSETQ. V trim: 3 bases; J trim: 2 bases; unmatched bases: 6. The cohort was made up of hundreds of healthy bone marrow donors. At the time of sampling, every cohort member was nominally healthy, though immune exposures that went unrecorded were likely present. The donor was CMV seronegative and was included in the group of several hundred seronegative cohort members. Each donor provided a peripheral blood sample, and peripheral blood mononuclear cells were used for TCR beta sequencing. Genomic DNA was extracted from the blood cell samples with the Qiagen DNeasy Blood Extraction Kit. Library construction relied on the immunoSEQ multiplex PCR assay. For the multiplex PCR, a mixture combining 60 forward primers for TCR Vbeta segments and 13 reverse primers for TCR Jbeta segments was used. The CDR3 region of rearranged TCR beta genes was amplified from genomic DNA with a multiplex PCR assay. On the Illumina HiSeq System, the amplified TCR beta libraries were sequenced as 87-base-pair reads. In the authors' own workflow: A later analysis counted approximately 76 million unique TCR beta chains across the roughly 700 repertoires, and around 9.9 million of these chains were shared by at least two donors. Raw reads were error-corrected and collapsed into unique sequences by a nearest-neighbor algorithm in which closely related sequences were merged to remove PCR and sequencing errors. Alignment of CDR3 sequences to IMGT reference sequences was used to assign V, D and J gene segments. Each retained sequence needed at least a six-nucleotide match to both a V gene segment and a J gene segment. Rearrangements were called productive when the CDR3 lacked stop codons and stayed in frame with V and J; all others were non-productive. Following IMGT convention, CDR3 was defined as the stretch from the second conserved V-encoded cysteine to the conserved J-encoded phenylalanine. Sequences without an unambiguous match to a single V gene segment were excluded from the earlier analysis of 500 to 700 of the donors. In an earlier analysis of almost 600 of the donors, a V segment was called functional when productive rearrangements were above 56.7%, and segregating when the standard deviation between donors exceeded 5%. To diagnose cytomegalovirus status from the catalog of TCR beta chain sequences, a statistical classification framework was built. In a later analysis, V and J genes were assigned by comparing TCR nucleotide sequences against IMGT/GENE-DB human TR gene sequences. A later analysis assigned CDR3 sequences and most-parsimonious VDJ recombination scenarios with the TCRdist pipeline. In a later analysis, each TCR beta chain was defined by its CDR3 amino acid sequence together with its V-gene family, and reads without a unique V-gene family were excluded. To address suspected cross-contamination and a sequencing artifact, a later analysis removed 592 highly shared, low-generation-probability nucleotide sequences. In a later analysis, a clonal expansion index was calculated for each public chain from normalized within-repertoire ranks of inferred template counts. In a later analysis, generation probabilities were computed using a VDJ recombination model fitted to out-of-frame rearrangements, and the results were checked against IGoR. In a later analysis, TCR-TCR, TCR-HLA and TCR-CMV co-occurrence was scored with hypergeometric tests, and a repertoire-size bias correction was applied to TCR pairs. To estimate false discovery rates, a later analysis permuted the HLA or CMV assignments 20 times. In a later analysis, co-occurring TCRs were grouped with DBSCAN, and TCRdist sequence similarity was added when clustering was performed within HLA-allele-positive subsets. Repertoires with fewer than 30,000 or more than 120,000 public chains, plus five repertoires with anomalous nucleotide sharing, were excluded from co-occurrence clustering. This immuneACCESS table, as held by TCRdb, lists in-frame sequences with V and J called but not all clones. Of the missing ones, under half trace to an unresolved V gene in checked studies; the others have no known cause. D and trimming come from the DNA, and the V and J calls and clone size come from that table. In this sample the table shows around 180,000 clones, around 80% of which occur a single time. The top ten constitute 1% to 1.5% of the sample.

About this clone itself: The specificity of this receptor is unknown. Base quality data are lacking; no much larger clone is found one base away.

Here the chain combines TRBV5-1 and TRBJ2-3; TRBD1 lines up with 10 middle nucleotides. Sequences were obtained from PBMCs. The receptor comes from a boy between 2 and 10 years old in good health and CMV-seronegative. The DNA sequence reads TGCGCCAGCAGCTCGGGACAGGGGATGACCACAGATACGCAGTATTTT. Its protein is CASSSGQGMTTDTQYF.